The 29 T cell receptor beta chains presented below share a single source sample, sequenced in a study of blood T cell repertoires in COVID-19. Produced via immunoSEQ multiplex PCR; TCRdb's table is partial and in-frame only. Counted here are about 190,000 clones, about 88% occurring once; the ten biggest clones make up around 24%. Sequencing input: PBMCs or T cells enriched from blood (not recorded which). These receptor sequences come from a woman aged 40 to 55 in a cohort exposed to, infected with or recovered from COVID-19 (not recorded which).

This chain links TRBV25-1 with TRBJ1-2; possible D gene TRBD1, 5 bases. The V gene's germline CDR1 is MGHDK and CDR2 SYGVNS. The V end lost 4 bases, the J end lost 3 bases, and 12 bases lay between the germline ends. This CDR3 comprises 14 residues. The CDR3 loop is CASSGPGLHYGYTF. DNA of the CDR3: TGTGCCAGCAGTGGACCGGGACTCCACTATGGCTACACCTTC.

This rearrangement joins TRBV9 to TRBJ2-7; 8 bases align to TRBD2. V was clipped by 0 bases and J by 0 bases; unmatched bases: 2. The CDR3 spans 15 residues. The germline gives CDR1 SGDLS, CDR2 YYNGEE. The CDR3 protein is CASSVGTSNSYEQYF. CDR3 coding DNA: TGTGCCAGCAGCGTAGGGACTAGCAACTCCTACGAGCAGTACTTC.

V usage is TRBV27 and J usage is TRBJ2-7; TRBD1 matches at 9 bases. Germline CDR1 and CDR2: MNHEY and SMNVEV (reference sequence). Losses at the gene ends were 2 bases for V and 2 bases for J; bases not matched to a gene: 4. This CDR3 has 15 amino acids. The CDR3 nucleotides are TGTGCCAGCAGTTTAAGACAGGGGGGTCCCTACGAGCAGTACTTC. Its protein product is CASSLRQGGPYEQYF.

The V and J genes are TRBV9 and TRBJ1-1, with D perhaps matching TRBD1 (5 bases). Between the trimmed V and J ends, which lost 5 bases and 1 base, there was a span of 12 bases. The CDR3 loop spans 14 amino acids. Germline values: CDR1 SGDLS, CDR2 YYNGEE. CDR3 sequence (DNA): TGTGCCAGCAGGTCTCAGCAGGGGAACACTGAAGCTTTCTTT. Protein sequence: CASRSQQGNTEAFF.

This CDR3 reads CASSSSAGDGYTF. The CDR3 DNA reads as TGCGCCAGCAGCTCGAGCGCGGGAGATGGCTACACCTTC. This chain joins TRBV5-1 and TRBJ1-2; D remains ambiguous. The CDR3 runs to 13 residues. CDR1 and CDR2 from the germline V gene are SGHRS and YFSETQ. The V end lost 3 bases, the J end lost 6 bases, and 12 bases lay between the germline ends.

This chain uses TRBV28 with TRBJ1-1, with D possibly matching TRBD1 (5 bases). The V gene lost 3 bases and the J gene lost 5 bases, with 7 bases spanning the gap. The germline V gene has CDR1 MDHEN and CDR2 SYDVKM. The CDR3 sequence is 12 residues long. CDR3 sequence reads: CASSFRGTEAFF. The DNA of the CDR3 is TGTGCCAGCAGTTTTCGGGGGACTGAAGCTTTCTTT.

This rearrangement joins TRBV14 to TRBJ1-1; 7 bases match TRBD1. V shed 5 bases and J 4 bases; nucleotides not matched to a gene: 4. CDR1 is SGHDN, CDR2 FVKESK, per germline. The length of the CDR3 is 13 residues. CDR3 region: CASSFQGGTEAFF. The CDR3 coding sequence is TGTGCCAGCAGCTTCCAGGGGGGCACTGAAGCTTTCTTT.

The chain links TRBV2 to TRBJ2-4, with D possibly matching TRBD1 (5 bases). The CDR3 totals 13 residues. V was cut by 7 bases and J by 4 bases, with 11 bases left in between. Germline loops: CDR1 SNHLY, CDR2 FYNNEI. CDR3 protein: CASTGAEKNIQYF. For the CDR3, the DNA is TGTGCCAGCACTGGGGCGGAGAAAAACATTCAGTACTTC.

This clone was recorded once. CDR3 sequence reads: CASSLVLGGGSSEQFF. CDR3 DNA sequence: TGTGCCAGCAGCTTAGTACTTGGGGGCGGGAGTAGTGAGCAGTTCTTC. V and J are TRBV7-2 and TRBJ2-1; TRBD2 is a possible D gene (7 bases). V gave up 1 base and J gave up 9 bases, with 19 bases separating them. Germline CDR1 SGHTA, CDR2 FQGNSA. This CDR3 contains 16 residues.

This clone was detected many times. V is TRBV10-3 and J is TRBJ2-3; 9 bases agree with TRBD1. This CDR3 has 17 residues. V trimming: 6 bases; J trimming: 3 bases; junction bases outside the gene matches: 13. Looked up from germline, CDR1 is ENHRY and CDR2 is SYGVKD. CDR3 region: CAISQIGQGIGTDTQYF. CDR3 DNA sequence: TGTGCCATCAGCCAAATAGGACAGGGGATCGGTACAGATACGCAGTATTTT.

The chain recombines TRBV2 with TRBJ1-5, with D hard to call. Between the trimmed V and J ends, which lost 5 bases and 6 bases, there was a span of 11 bases. Germline V CDR1 and CDR2: SNHLY, FYNNEI. CDR3 length equals 13 residues. The CDR3 here is CASSRPGFQPQHF. The DNA of the CDR3 is TGTGCCAGCAGTCGACCAGGATTTCAGCCCCAGCATTTT. Full variable domain (remainder filled in from reference TRBV2 and TRBJ1-5): EPEVTQTPSHQVTQMGQEVILRCVPISNHLYFYWYRQILGQKVEFLVSFYNNEISEKSEIFDDQFSVERPDGSNFTLKIRSTKLEDSAMYFCASSRPGFQPQHFGDGTRLSIL.

CDR3 loop: CASSEEKNTEAFF. The CDR3 DNA follows: TGTGCCAGCAGTGAGGAGAAGAACACTGAAGCTTTCTTT. The chain has TRBV6-1 and TRBJ1-1; D remains ambiguous. Trimming took 3 bases from V and 1 from J, leaving 6 bases between them. In germline, CDR1 is MNHNS, CDR2 SASEGT. This CDR3 has 13 amino acids.

In its sample, this clone was seen a few times. This chain uses TRBV2 with TRBJ1-5; unclear D gene. Trimming stripped 3 bases from V and 4 bases from J, with 7 bases between. The CDR3 has 13 amino acids. CDR1 SNHLY and CDR2 FYNNEI come from the germline V gene. The CDR3 DNA follows: TGTGCCAGCAGTGAGGGCGGGAATCAGCCCCAGCATTTT. Residues: CASSEGGNQPQHF.

V gene TRBV11-2 combines with J gene TRBJ1-1; 7 nucleotides agree with TRBD1. V trimming: 1 base; J trimming: 4 bases; junction bases outside the gene matches: 6. The germline V gene has CDR1 SGHAT and CDR2 FQNNGV. CDR3 length equals 15 residues. The CDR3 nucleotides read TGTGCCAGCAGCTTAGGCGACAGGGAAGGCACTGAAGCTTTCTTT. Protein product: CASSLGDREGTEAFF.

This clone appeared a single time. This chain joins TRBV7-2 and TRBJ2-3; 13 nucleotides agree with TRBD2. The CDR3 is 17 residues long. Per the germline V gene, CDR1 is SGHTA and CDR2 is FQGNSA. The trim removed 4 bases at V and 2 bases at J, leaving 6 bases unmatched. The CDR3 spells CASSWTSGREDTDTQYF. CDR3 DNA: TGTGCCAGCAGCTGGACTAGCGGGAGAGAGGACACAGATACGCAGTATTTT. The complete variable domain, with remaining parts taken from reference TRBV7-2 and TRBJ2-3, reads GAGVSQSPSNKVTEKGKDVELRCDPISGHTALYWYRQSLGQGLEFLIYFQGNSAPDKSGLPSDRFSAERTGGSVSTLTIQRTQQEDSAVYLCASSWTSGREDTDTQYFGPGTRLTVL.

CDR3 sequence: CASSPLSSGRGETQYF. The DNA of the CDR3 is TGTGCCAGCTCACCACTATCTAGCGGGAGGGGAGAGACCCAGTACTTC. The chain has TRBV18 and TRBJ2-5; 12 bases are a match to TRBD2. Germline trimming cut 1 base from V and 4 bases from J; bases unmatched to any gene: 4. Germline V gene data show CDR1 as KGHSH and CDR2 as LQKENI. The CDR3 contains 16 residues.

The rearrangement links TRBV5-4 to TRBJ2-7; 9 nucleotides line up with TRBD2. The CDR3 extends over 15 amino acids. The trim removed 4 bases at V and 0 bases at J, leaving 5 bases unmatched. CDR1 and CDR2 (germline): SGHNT, YYREEE (reference sequence). The CDR3 bases are TGTGCCAGCAGCATTAGCGGGGGTAACTCCTACGAGCAGTACTTC. It translates to CASSISGGNSYEQYF.

The chain carries TRBV7-2 and TRBJ1-6; 7 nucleotides agree with TRBD1. V trimming: 3 bases; J trimming: 6 bases; junction bases outside the gene matches: 8. The CDR3 loop spans 16 amino acids. Looked up from germline, CDR1 is SGHTA and CDR2 is FQGNSA. For the CDR3, the DNA is TGTGCCAGCAGCTTTACGTCCAGGGGGAGTAATTCACCCCTCCACTTT. Translated, it gives CASSFTSRGSNSPLHF. Looking up the rest from reference TRBV7-2 and TRBJ1-6 gives the full variable domain: GAGVSQSPSNKVTEKGKDVELRCDPISGHTALYWYRQSLGQGLEFLIYFQGNSAPDKSGLPSDRFSAERTGGSVSTLTIQRTQQEDSAVYLCASSFTSRGSNSPLHFGNGTRLTVT.

This chain joins TRBV28 and TRBJ1-1; D is uncertain. V lost 6 bases and J 3 bases, leaving 11 bases between the germline ends. The germline gives CDR1 MDHEN, CDR2 SYDVKM. This CDR3 has 13 residues. The CDR3 region has the DNA TGTGCCAGCAGCATACAGTTACACACTGAAGCTTTCTTT. It encodes CASSIQLHTEAFF.

The V call is TRBV10-2, the J call TRBJ1-2; TRBD1 matches at 7 bases. The V segment lost 6 bases and the J segment 7 bases; nucleotides outside the gene matches: 5. The germline gives CDR1 WSHSY, CDR2 SAAADI. The CDR3 covers 12 residues. The CDR3 reads CASSNTGVGYTF. The CDR3 nucleotides read TGCGCCAGCAGCAACACAGGGGTTGGCTACACCTTC.

The J gene is TRBJ1-1, the V gene TRBV2, with D perhaps matching TRBD1 (6 bases). CDR3 size: 14 residues. Trimming pared 7 bases from V and 3 bases from J, leaving 15 bases between. CDR1 and CDR2 from the germline V gene are SNHLY and FYNNEI. The chain's CDR3 is CASINDRQHTEAFF. CDR3 DNA sequence: TGTGCCAGCATTAATGACAGGCAGCACACTGAAGCTTTCTTT.

The chain couples TRBV10-3 to TRBJ1-2; D uncertain. The germline V gene encodes CDR1 ENHRY and CDR2 SYGVKD. V was shortened by 1 base and J by 8 bases, with 8 bases between the two germline ends. The CDR3 contains 12 residues. As DNA, the CDR3 is TGTGCCATCAGTGAGTATAAACGGGGCTACACCTTC. Translated, it gives CAISEYKRGYTF.

This chain joins TRBV4-3 and TRBJ2-2, with TRBD2 as a possible D gene (5 bases). CDR3 length: 18 residues. The V gene's germline CDR1 is LGHNA and CDR2 YSLEER. Trimming left V 0 bases short and J 4 bases short, with 18 bases between. The CDR3 DNA reads as TGCGCCAGCAGCCAAGAAGTTCCAGCCCCTCTAGCCACCGGGGAGCTGTTTTTT. It translates to CASSQEVPAPLATGELFF.

The V and J genes are TRBV5-3 and TRBJ1-2; D is undetermined. TRBV5-3 is identified as an open reading frame with a role that is uncertain. CDR3 size: 13 residues. With 1 base removed from V and 4 bases from J, the gap between germline ends came to 8 bases. The CDR3 here is CARSLMQSYGYTF. Here the CDR3 DNA reads TGTGCCAGAAGCTTGATGCAGTCCTATGGCTACACCTTC.

This rearrangement joins TRBV30 to TRBJ1-5; D is ambiguous. CDR1 and CDR2 (germline): GTSNPN, SVGIG (reference sequence). V lost 0 bases and J lost 0, with 12 bases in between. The CDR3 is 16 amino acids. In DNA, the CDR3 is TGTGCCTGGAGTGTTGAAGTCGAGAGTAGCAATCAGCCCCAGCATTTT. Residues: CAWSVEVESSNQPQHF. Complete variable domain (other parts from reference TRBV30 and TRBJ1-5): SQTIHQWPATLVQPVGSPLSLECTVEGTSNPNLYWYRQAAGRGLQLLFYSVGIGQISSEVPQNLSASRPQDRQFILSSKKLLLSDSGFYLCAWSVEVESSNQPQHFGDGTRLSIL.

This clone was seen only once. V usage is TRBV7-2 and J usage is TRBJ2-3, with TRBD1 matching over 9 bases. The germline CDR1 and CDR2 sequences are SGHTA and FQGNSA. The CDR3 consists of 16 residues. The V gene end was trimmed by 5 bases and the J gene end by 2 bases; junction bases not matched to a gene: 8. The CDR3 spells CASSPYRGRYTDTQYF. CDR3 DNA sequence: TGTGCCAGCAGCCCATACAGGGGGCGCTACACAGATACGCAGTATTTT.

The rearrangement links TRBV5-1 to TRBJ1-1, with D perhaps matching TRBD1 (6 bases). Germline loops: CDR1 SGHRS, CDR2 YFSETQ. Trimming shortened V by 1 base and J by 1 base, and 11 bases separated the two germline ends. The CDR3 is 15 residues long. The CDR3 region is CASSLRQGRNTEAFF. CDR3 coding DNA: TGCGCCAGCAGCTTGCGCCAGGGGAGGAACACTGAAGCTTTCTTT.

This clone was seen a handful of times. The V and J genes are TRBV24-1 and TRBJ2-3, with 8 bases fitting TRBD2. Germline-derived CDR1 and CDR2 are KGHDR and SFDVKD. The CDR3 is made up of 16 amino acids. V was clipped by 0 bases and J by 4 bases; unmatched bases: 5. CDR3 amino acids: CATSDLGLRGADTQYF. Here the CDR3 DNA reads TGTGCCACCAGTGATTTGGGTTTGCGGGGGGCAGATACGCAGTATTTT.

The chain recombines TRBV28 with TRBJ1-1; 7 bases are a match to TRBD1. Trimming at V came to 7 bases and at J to 3 bases, leaving 8 bases not matched to a gene. CDR3 length: 14 amino acids. Looked up from germline, CDR1 is MDHEN and CDR2 is SYDVKM. The chain's CDR3 is CASISGQADTEAFF. The CDR3 bases are TGTGCCAGCATTAGCGGACAGGCCGACACTGAAGCTTTCTTT.